This T cell receptor beta chain is drawn from a study of OX40 agonist ivuxolimab in advanced cancers. Findings of the study overall: Partly responding patients at 0.1-3.0 mg/kg showed some of the smallest clonal expansion.

This clone was seen more than once but under ten times. Its specificity is unknown. CDR3 length: 16 residues. Germline V gene lookup returns CDR1 MNHEY and CDR2 SVGAGI. With 2 bases clipped from V and 0 bases from J, the junction kept 4 bases outside the gene matches. Only in-frame clones appear in the TCRdb table, and some are missing; sequencing was by immunoSEQ multiplex PCR. The sample consists of about 13,000 clones, 65% to 85% of them appearing once. V is TRBV6-5 and J is TRBJ2-1; 7 nucleotides agree with TRBD2. The sequence derives from an adult with an advanced solid tumor such as melanoma, head and neck, liver or kidney cancer. Here the sequenced sample was CD4+ or CD8+ T cells sorted from blood, taken in a trial of the OX40 agonist ivuxolimab. The CDR3 DNA follows: TGTGCCAGCAGTTACGGGCTAGCGGACTCCTACAATGAGCAGTTCTTC. It translates to CASSYGLADSYNEQFF.